The present TCR beta chain was sequenced within a study of blood T cells in healthy people across ages. This CDR3 spans 16 amino acids. Trimming cost V 4 bases and J 7 bases; bases outside gene matches: 15. Germline assignment: CDR1 SGHRS and CDR2 YFSETQ. The authors isolated at least 6.5 million PBMCs per sample. Per sample, extraction of total RNA gave at least 6 micrograms in every case. Then a second PCR, running roughly 7 to 12 cycles, was carried out with a sample-barcoded 5' primer and a J-beta primer mix. Each of the cDNA molecules was tagged by a template-switch adaptor with 12 random nucleotides. Paired-end reads containing CDR3 totaled no fewer than 3 million for each sample. One entry per CDR3 protein, called by TCRdb with MiXCR from the 5' RACE reads. Of fewer than 950,000 distinct CDR3 sequences in the sample, 35% to 40% are singletons; the top ten hold roughly 13%. This clonotype was counted a few times.

This clonotype originated in a man aged 18-30 years in good health. Sequencing input: blood. This sequence joins TRBV5-1 and TRBJ2-7, with 9 bases lining up with TRBD2. The CDR3 coding sequence is TGCGCCAGCAGCCCGCAAAAGTTAGCGGGGGCTAATGAGCAGTACTTC. This gives the protein CASSPQKLAGANEQYF. Drawing the rest from reference TRBV5-1 and TRBJ2-7, the complete variable domain is KAGVTQTPRYLIKTRGQQVTLSCSPISGHRSVSWYQQTPGQGLQFLFEYFSETQRNKGNFPGRFSGRQFSNSRSEMNVSTLELGDSALYLCASSPQKLAGANEQYFGPGTRLTVT.